The clone carrying this TCR beta chain has just a few counts. Its antigen is not identified. The data belong to a study of T cells in narcolepsy. Clones were read by immunoSEQ multiplex PCR, and TCRdb kept only the in-frame ones, dropping some. The data show 20,000 to 25,000 clones, about 86% seen once. Study-wide points: Same-patient CSF and blood CD4+ T cell clonotypes included HCRT-specific and TRIB2-specific autoreactive ones.

Germline CDR1 reads SGHTA; CDR2 reads FQGNSA. There are 17 residues in the CDR3. Trimming stripped 5 bases from V and 1 base from J, with 18 bases between. The TCR was taken from a human donor in good health. The sequencing input was memory (CD45RA-) CD4+ T cells from blood. V is TRBV7-2 and J is TRBJ1-3; possible D gene TRBD1, 6 bases. The CDR3 DNA sequence: TGTGCCAGCAGCCCCGTTCTCGGGGGACATTCTGGAAACACCATATATTTT. It is translated as CASSPVLGGHSGNTIYF.